The 2 T cell receptor beta chains reported below all come from one sample, sequenced in a study of memory CD4+ T cells and cytomegalovirus serostatus (dated by TCRdb to the late 2010s). A FACSAria II was used to sort memory CD4+ T cells, defined as single viable CD3+CD4+CD8-CD45RO+ cells. Library preparation was by the immunoSEQ multiplex PCR assay. What TCRdb holds here is the immuneACCESS table cut down to in-frame rearrangements. Part of the clones is not present; checked against another copy, under half of the missing clones reflect an unresolved V gene, and the others are unexplained. The sample profile shows around 99,000 clones; 75% to 90% of them were found once. Of the sample, about 4% is held by the ten largest clones. Material for sequencing was memory CD4+ T cells from blood. The receptors originated from an adult in good health and CMV-seropositive.

This chain connects TRBV5-8 to TRBJ1-2; unclear D gene. V was trimmed by 4 bases and J by 5 bases, leaving 6 bases between them. Germline values: CDR1 SGHTS, CDR2 YDEGEE. The CDR3 sequence is 11 residues long. The CDR3 sequence is CASSPQYGYTF. CDR3 bases: TGTGCCAGCAGCCCACAGTATGGCTACACCTTC.

Details on this clone: Other DNA sequences in the sample encode the same CDR3. The V gene is TRBV29-1, the J gene TRBJ1-3; D remains unclear. This CDR3 contains 12 residues. Germline V gene lookup returns CDR1 SQVTM and CDR2 ANQGSEA. V lost 7 bases and J 0 bases, leaving 7 bases between the germline ends. Written as DNA, the CDR3 is TGCAGCGGAGCGAGCTCTGGAAACACCATATATTTT. It specifies CSGASSGNTIYF.